This T cell receptor beta chain was identified during a study of shared clonotypes between healthy human individuals. Assay used: immunoSEQ multiplex PCR; TCRdb lists only in-frame clones, some missing. The sample has under 1 million clones, 90% to 95% seen once. Naive CD8 cells lacked CD45RO and underwent positive selection for CCR7, leaving out terminally differentiated effector memory CD45RA+ cells. This CDR3 has 13 amino acids. Trimming at V came to 3 bases and at J to 8 bases, leaving 3 bases not matched to a gene. CDR1 MNHEY and CDR2 SMNVEV come from the germline V gene (reference sequence). The sequenced material came from naive CD8+ T cells sorted from blood. The TCR comes from a young man in good health. The rearrangement uses TRBV27 and TRBJ1-5, with 8 bases that match TRBD1. CDR3 nucleotide sequence: TGTGCCAGCAGTTTCGCAGGGGGCAAGCCCCAGCATTTT. Translated: CASSFAGGKPQHF.